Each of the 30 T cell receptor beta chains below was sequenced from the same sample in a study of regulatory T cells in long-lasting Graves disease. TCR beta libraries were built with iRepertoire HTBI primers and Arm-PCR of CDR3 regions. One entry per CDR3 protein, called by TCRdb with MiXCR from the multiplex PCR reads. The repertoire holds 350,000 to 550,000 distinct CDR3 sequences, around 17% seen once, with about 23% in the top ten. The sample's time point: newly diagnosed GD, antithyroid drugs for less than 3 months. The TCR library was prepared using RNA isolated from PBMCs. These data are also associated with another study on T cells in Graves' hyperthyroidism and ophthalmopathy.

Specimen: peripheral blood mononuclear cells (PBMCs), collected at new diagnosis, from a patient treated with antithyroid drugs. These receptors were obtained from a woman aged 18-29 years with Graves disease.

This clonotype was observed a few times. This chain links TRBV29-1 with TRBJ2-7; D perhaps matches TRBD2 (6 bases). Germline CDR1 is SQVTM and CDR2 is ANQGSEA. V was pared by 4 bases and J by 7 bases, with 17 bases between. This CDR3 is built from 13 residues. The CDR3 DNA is TGCAGCGTTGTGGGTAGCGGAGAGTGGGAGCAGTACTTC. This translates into CSVVGSGEWEQYF.

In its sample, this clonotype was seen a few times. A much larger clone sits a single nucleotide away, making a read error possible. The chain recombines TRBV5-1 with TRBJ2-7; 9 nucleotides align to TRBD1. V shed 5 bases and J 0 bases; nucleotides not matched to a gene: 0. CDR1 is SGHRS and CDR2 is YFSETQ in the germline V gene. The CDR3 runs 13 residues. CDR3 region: CASRQGASYEQYF. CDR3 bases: TGCGCCAGCAGACAGGGGGCCTCCTACGAGCAGTACTTC.

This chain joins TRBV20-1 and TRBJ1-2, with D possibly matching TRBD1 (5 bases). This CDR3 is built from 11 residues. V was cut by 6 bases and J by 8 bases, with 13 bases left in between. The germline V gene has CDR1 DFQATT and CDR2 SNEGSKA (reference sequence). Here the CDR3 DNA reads TGCAGTGCCCCGGGGCTGGGAGGCTACACCTTC. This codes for CSAPGLGGYTF.

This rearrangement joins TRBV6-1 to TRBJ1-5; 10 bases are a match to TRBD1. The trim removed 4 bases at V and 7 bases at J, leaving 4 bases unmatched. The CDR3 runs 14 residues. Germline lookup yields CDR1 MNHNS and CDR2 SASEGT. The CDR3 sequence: CASSGTGGHQPQHF. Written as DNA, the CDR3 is TGTGCCAGCAGTGGGACAGGGGGTCACCAGCCCCAGCATTTT.

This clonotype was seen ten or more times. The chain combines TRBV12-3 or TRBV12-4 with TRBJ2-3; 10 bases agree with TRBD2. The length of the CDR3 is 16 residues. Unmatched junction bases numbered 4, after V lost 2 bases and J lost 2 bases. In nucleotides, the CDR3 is TGTGCCAGCAGTTTAACTCTAGCGGGAGTCACAGATACGCAGTATTTT. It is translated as CASSLTLAGVTDTQYF.

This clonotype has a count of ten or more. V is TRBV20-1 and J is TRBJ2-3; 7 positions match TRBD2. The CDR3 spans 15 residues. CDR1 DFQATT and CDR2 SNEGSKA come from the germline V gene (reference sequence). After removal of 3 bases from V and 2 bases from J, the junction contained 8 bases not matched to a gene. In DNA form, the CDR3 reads TGCAGTGCTAGGGAATCTAGCGGATCCACAGATACGCAGTATTTT. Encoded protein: CSARESSGSTDTQYF.

The CDR3 DNA sequence: TGTGCCAGCAGGAATGGCATGGCTGGGGCCAACGTCCTGACTTTC. Residues: CASRNGMAGANVLTF. The chain recombines TRBV6-1 with TRBJ2-6; no clear D gene. The germline V gene encodes CDR1 MNHNS and CDR2 SASEGT. The ends were cut back, 6 bases at V and 2 bases at J, with 11 bases in the middle. CDR3 length: 15 residues.

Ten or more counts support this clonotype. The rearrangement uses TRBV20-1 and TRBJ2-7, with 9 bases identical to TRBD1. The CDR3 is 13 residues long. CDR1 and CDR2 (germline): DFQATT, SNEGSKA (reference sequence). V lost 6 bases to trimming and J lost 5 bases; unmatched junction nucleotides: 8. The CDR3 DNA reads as TGCAGTGCACCCGGACAGGGGCGGGACGAGCAGTACTTC. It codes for CSAPGQGRDEQYF.

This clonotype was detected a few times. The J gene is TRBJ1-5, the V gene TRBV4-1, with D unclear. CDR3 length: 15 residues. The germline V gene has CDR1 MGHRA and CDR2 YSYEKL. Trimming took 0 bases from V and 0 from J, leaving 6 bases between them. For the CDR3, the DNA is TGCGCCAGCAGCCAAGAAAGTTATAGCAATCAGCCCCAGCATTTT. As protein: CASSQESYSNQPQHF.

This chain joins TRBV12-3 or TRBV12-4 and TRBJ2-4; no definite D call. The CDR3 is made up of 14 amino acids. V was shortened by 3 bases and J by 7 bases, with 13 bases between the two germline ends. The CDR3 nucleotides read TGTGCCAGCAGTTTCGGTCCCCCGGGTAACATTCAGTACTTC. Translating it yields CASSFGPPGNIQYF.

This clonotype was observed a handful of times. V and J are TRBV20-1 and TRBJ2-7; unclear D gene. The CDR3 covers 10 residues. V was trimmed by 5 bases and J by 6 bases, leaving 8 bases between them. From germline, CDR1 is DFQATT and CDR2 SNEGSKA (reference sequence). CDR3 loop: CSAPRTEQYF. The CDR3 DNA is TGCAGTGCTCCACGGACCGAGCAGTACTTC.

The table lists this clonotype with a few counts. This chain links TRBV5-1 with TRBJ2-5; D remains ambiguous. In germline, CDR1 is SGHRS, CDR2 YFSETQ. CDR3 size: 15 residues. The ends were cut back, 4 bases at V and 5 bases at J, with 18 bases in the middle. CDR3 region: CASSPLESEGETQYF. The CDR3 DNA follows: TGCGCCAGCAGCCCGCTCGAGTCTGAAGGGGAGACCCAGTACTTC.

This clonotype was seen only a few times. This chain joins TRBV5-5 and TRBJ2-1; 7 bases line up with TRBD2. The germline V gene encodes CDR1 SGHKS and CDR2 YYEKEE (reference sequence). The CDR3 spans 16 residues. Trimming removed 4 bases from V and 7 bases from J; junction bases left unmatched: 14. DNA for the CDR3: TGTGCCAGCAGCCCAGCAGCGGGAAATGGCGTAAATGAGCAGTTCTTC. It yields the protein CASSPAAGNGVNEQFF.

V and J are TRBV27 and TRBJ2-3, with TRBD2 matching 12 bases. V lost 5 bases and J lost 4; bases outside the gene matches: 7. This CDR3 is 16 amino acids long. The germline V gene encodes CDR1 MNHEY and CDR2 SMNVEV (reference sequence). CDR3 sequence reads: CASSPRLAGDADTQYF. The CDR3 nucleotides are TGTGCCAGCAGTCCCCGACTAGCGGGAGACGCAGATACGCAGTATTTT.

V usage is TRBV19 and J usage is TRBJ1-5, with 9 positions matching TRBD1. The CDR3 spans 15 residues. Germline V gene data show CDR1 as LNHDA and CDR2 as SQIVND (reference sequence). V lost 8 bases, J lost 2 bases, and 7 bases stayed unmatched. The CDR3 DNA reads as TGTGCCAGTGTCGACAGGGGGATGGGCAATCAGCCCCAGCATTTT. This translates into CASVDRGMGNQPQHF. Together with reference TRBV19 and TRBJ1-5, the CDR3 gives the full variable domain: DGGITQSPKYLFRKEGQNVTLSCEQNLNHDAMYWYRQDPGQGLRLIYYSQIVNDFQKGDIAEGYSVSREKKESFPLTVTSAQKNPTAFYLCASVDRGMGNQPQHFGDGTRLSIL.

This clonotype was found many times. In nucleotides, the CDR3 is TGTGCCAGCAGCCAAGGGACAGGGGGCTACGAGCAGTACTTC. This sequence encodes CASSQGTGGYEQYF. This chain uses TRBV3-1 with TRBJ2-7, with TRBD1 matching 10 bases. CDR3 size: 14 residues. The V gene's germline CDR1 is LGHDT and CDR2 YNNKEL (reference sequence). With 1 base clipped from V and 3 bases from J, the junction kept 0 bases outside the gene matches.

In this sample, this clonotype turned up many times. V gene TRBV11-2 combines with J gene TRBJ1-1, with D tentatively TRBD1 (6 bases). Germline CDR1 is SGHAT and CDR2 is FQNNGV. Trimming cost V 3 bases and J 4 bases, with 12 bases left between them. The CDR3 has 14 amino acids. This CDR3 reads CASSFPGALTEAFF. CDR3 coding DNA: TGTGCCAGCAGCTTCCCAGGGGCTCTCACTGAAGCTTTCTTT.

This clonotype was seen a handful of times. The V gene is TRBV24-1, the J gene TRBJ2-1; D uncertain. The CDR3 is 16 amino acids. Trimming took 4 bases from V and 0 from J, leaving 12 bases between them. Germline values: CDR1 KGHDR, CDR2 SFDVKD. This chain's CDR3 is CATSERTASSYNEQFF. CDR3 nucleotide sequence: TGTGCCACCAGTGAGCGGACCGCGAGCTCCTACAATGAGCAGTTCTTC.

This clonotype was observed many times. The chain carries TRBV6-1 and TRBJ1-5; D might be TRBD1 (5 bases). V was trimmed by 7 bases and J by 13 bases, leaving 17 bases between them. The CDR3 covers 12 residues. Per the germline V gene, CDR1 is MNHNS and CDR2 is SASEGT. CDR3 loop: CASTRSMGDQHF. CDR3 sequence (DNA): TGTGCCAGCACCCGCTCCATGGGGGATCAGCATTTT.

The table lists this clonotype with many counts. In nucleotides, the CDR3 is TGTGCCTCCCGGGCTAGCGGGGGAAGGGAGACCCAGTACTTC. Amino acid sequence: CASRASGGRETQYF. The chain combines TRBV2 with TRBJ2-5; 10 positions match TRBD2. The CDR3 consists of 14 residues. CDR1 and CDR2 (germline): SNHLY, FYNNEI. J was trimmed by 5 bases and V by 11 bases; bases with no gene match: 11. The full variable domain, its missing parts supplied by reference TRBV2 and TRBJ2-5, is EPEVTQTPSHQVTQMGQEVILRCVPISNHLYFYWYRQILGQKVEFLVSFYNNEISEKSEIFDDQFSVERPDGSNFTLKIRSTKLEDSAMYFCASRASGGRETQYFGPGTRLLVL.

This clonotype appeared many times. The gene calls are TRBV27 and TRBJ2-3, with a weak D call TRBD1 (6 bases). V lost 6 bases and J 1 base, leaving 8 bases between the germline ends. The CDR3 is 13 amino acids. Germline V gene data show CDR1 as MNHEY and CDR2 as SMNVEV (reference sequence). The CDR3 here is CASSRTGTDTQYF. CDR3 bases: TGTGCCAGCAGCCGGACAGGCACAGATACGCAGTATTTT.

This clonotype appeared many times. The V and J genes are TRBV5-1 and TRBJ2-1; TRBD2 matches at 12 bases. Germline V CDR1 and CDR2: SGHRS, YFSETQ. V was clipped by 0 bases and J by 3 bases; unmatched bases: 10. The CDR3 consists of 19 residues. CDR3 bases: TGCGCCAGCAGCTTGGTCCCCCAAGGACTAGCGGGAATCTACAATGAGCAGTTCTTC. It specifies CASSLVPQGLAGIYNEQFF. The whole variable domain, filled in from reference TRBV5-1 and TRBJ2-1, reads KAGVTQTPRYLIKTRGQQVTLSCSPISGHRSVSWYQQTPGQGLQFLFEYFSETQRNKGNFPGRFSGRQFSNSRSEMNVSTLELGDSALYLCASSLVPQGLAGIYNEQFFGPGTRLTVL.

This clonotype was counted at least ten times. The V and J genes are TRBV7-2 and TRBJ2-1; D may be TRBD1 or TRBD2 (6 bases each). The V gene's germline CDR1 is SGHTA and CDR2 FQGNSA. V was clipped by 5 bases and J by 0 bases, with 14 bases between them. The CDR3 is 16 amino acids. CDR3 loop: CASSEGGFYSYNEQFF. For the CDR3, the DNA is TGTGCCAGCAGCGAGGGGGGATTCTACTCCTACAATGAGCAGTTCTTC.

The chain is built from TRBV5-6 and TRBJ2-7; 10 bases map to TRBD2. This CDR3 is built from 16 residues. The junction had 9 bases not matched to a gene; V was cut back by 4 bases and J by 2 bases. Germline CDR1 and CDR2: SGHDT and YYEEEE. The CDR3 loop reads CASSQRRTSGTYEQYF. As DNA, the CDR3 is TGTGCCAGCAGCCAACGTAGGACTAGCGGCACCTACGAGCAGTACTTC.

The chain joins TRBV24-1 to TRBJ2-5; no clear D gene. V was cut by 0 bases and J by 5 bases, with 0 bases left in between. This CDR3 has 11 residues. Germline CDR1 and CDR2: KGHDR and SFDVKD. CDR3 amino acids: CATSDLETQYF. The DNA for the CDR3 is TGTGCCACCAGTGATTTGGAGACCCAGTACTTC.

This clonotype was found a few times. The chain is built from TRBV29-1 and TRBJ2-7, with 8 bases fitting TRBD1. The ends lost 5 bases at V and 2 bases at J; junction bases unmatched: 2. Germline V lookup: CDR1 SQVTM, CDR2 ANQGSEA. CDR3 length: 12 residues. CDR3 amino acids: CSVRQGTYEQYF. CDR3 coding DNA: TGCAGCGTTAGACAGGGGACCTACGAGCAGTACTTC.

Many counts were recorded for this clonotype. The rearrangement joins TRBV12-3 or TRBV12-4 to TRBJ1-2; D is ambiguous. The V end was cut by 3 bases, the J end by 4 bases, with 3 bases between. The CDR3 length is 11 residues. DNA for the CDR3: TGTGCCAGCAGTTTTAGCTATGGCTACACCTTC. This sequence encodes CASSFSYGYTF.

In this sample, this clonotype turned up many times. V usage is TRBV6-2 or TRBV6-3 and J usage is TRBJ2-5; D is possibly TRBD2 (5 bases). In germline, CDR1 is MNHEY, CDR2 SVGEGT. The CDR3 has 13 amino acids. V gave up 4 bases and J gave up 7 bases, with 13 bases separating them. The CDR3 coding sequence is TGTGCCAGCAGTTGGGGAGTAAAAGGGACCCAGTACTTC. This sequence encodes CASSWGVKGTQYF.

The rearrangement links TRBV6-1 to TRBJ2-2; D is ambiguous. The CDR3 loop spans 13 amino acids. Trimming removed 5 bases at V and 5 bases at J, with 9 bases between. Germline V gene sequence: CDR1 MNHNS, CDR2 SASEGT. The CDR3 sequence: CASSSDQTGELFF. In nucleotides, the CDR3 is TGTGCCAGCAGTTCGGACCAAACCGGGGAGCTGTTTTTT.

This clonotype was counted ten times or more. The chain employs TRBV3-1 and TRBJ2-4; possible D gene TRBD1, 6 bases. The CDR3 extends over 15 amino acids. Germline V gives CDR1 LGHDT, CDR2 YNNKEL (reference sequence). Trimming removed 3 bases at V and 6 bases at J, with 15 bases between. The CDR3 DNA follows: TGTGCCAGCAGCCAGAGGACAGAATTTACAAACATTCAGTACTTC. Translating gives CASSQRTEFTNIQYF. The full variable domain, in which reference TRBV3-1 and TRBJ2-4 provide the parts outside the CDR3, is DTAVSQTPKYLVTQMGNDKSIKCEQNLGHDTMYWYKQDSKKFLKIMFSYNNKELIINETVPNRFSPKSPDKAHLNLHINSLELGDSAVYFCASSQRTEFTNIQYFGAGTRLSVL.